Here is one T cell receptor beta chain with its context. What it binds is unknown. The data are from a study of long-term antiretroviral therapy in people with HIV. V was pared by 5 bases and J by 2 bases, with 3 bases of the junction left unmatched. The CDR3 length is 14 residues. Germline V gene sequence: CDR1 MNHNS, CDR2 SASEGT. At survey level, the immunoSEQ assay was run in its v3.0 version. Generated by immunoSEQ multiplex PCR, the TCRdb table keeps only in-frame clones and is missing some. The data hold over 15,000 clones, with 77% observed a single time. Study-level findings and limits: Clones expanded before ART dominated the repertoire at all time points. Patients on ART gained diversity, which nonetheless stayed below transplant donor controls.

This sample comprised unsorted PBMCs, obtained 2.1 years after starting antiretroviral therapy. This receptor was identified in a middle-aged man with HIV. The chain recombines TRBV6-1 with TRBJ2-3, with 8 nucleotides matching TRBD1. CDR3 in DNA: TGTGCCAGCAGTCCGGGACAGGTCACAGATACGCAGTATTTT. It codes for CASSPGQVTDTQYF.